There are a few counts of the clone carrying this TCR beta chain. Its antigen is currently unknown. This CDR3 comprises 13 residues. With 6 bases removed from V and 4 bases from J, the gap between germline ends came to 12 bases. 5'-RACE, quantitative and with molecular barcodes, yielded the TCR beta libraries. TCRdb re-called the 5' RACE reads through MiXCR, storing one row per CDR3 protein. Of about 90,000 distinct CDR3 sequences in the sample, around 25% were seen once. This specimen comes from a study of CD8 T cells in ankylosing spondylitis. Findings of the study overall: CD8+ disease-linked clones were present at relatively low frequencies in blood. The study looked at matched synovial fluid samples from ankylosing spondylitis patients. Disease-linked clones were reported to be significantly enriched there. There were earlier reports of some motif variants in reactive arthritis synovial fluid and blood.

This chain joins TRBV12-3 or TRBV12-4 and TRBJ1-1, with a weak D call TRBD1 (6 bases). The specimen sequenced was blood, either unsorted or a sorted T cell fraction (not recorded which). This clonotype was obtained from a male donor with ankylosing spondylitis or in good health (not recorded which). The CDR3 loop is CASSRQVLTEAFF. CDR3 nucleotides: TGTGCCAGCAGCCGACAGGTCCTCACTGAAGCTTTCTTT.